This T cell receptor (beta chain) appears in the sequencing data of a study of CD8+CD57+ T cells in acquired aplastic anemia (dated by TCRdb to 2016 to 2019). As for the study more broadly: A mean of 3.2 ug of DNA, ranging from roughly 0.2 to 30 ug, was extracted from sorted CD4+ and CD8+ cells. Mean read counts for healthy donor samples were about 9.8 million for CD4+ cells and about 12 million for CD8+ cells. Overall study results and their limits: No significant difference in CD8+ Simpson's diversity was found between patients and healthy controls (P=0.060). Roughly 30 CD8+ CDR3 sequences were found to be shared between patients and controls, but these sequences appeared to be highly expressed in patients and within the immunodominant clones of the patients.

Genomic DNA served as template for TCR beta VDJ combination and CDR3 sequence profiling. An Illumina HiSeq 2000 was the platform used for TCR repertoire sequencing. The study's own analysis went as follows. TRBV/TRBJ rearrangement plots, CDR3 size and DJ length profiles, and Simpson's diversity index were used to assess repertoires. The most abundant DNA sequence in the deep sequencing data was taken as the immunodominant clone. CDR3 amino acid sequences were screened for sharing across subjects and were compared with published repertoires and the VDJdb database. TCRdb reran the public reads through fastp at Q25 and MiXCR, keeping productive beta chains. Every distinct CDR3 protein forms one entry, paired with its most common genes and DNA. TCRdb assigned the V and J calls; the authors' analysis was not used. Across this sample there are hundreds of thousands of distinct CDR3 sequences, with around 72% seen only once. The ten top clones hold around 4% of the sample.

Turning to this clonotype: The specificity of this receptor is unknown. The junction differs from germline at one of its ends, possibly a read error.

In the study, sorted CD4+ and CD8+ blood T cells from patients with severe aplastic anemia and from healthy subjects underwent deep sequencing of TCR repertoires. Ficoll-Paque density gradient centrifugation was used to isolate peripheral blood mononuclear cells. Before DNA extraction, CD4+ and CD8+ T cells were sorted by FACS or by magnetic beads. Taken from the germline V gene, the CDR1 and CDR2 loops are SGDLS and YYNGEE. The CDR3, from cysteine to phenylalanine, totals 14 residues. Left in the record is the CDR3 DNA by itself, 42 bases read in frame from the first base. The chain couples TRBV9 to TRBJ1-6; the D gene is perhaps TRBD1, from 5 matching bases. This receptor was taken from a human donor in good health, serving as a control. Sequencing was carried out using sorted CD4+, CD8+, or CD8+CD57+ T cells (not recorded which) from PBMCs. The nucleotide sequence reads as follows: TGTGCCAGCAGCTTGGGGACCTCCAATTCGCCCCTCCACTTT. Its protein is CASSLGTSNSPLHF.